This T cell receptor (beta chain) comes out of a study of cytomegalovirus exposure and HLA in healthy donors. Study summary: In a later analysis, the roughly 120 validation repertoires were reported to have used the same platform as the roughly 600 first-cohort repertoires. Study-wide results and caveats: It was found in a later analysis that first-cohort TCR clusters tended to co-occur in the roughly 120 validation repertoires. Many donors carried some public TCRs, although rarity characterized most TCR sequences. Published work reported that the classifier diagnosed cytomegalovirus status with high specificity and sensitivity.

This clone is a singleton in its sample. Its target is not known. This CDR3 region has 17 residues. Unmatched junction bases numbered 9, after V lost 4 bases and J lost 3 bases. Germline CDR1 is MGHRA and CDR2 is YSYEKL. Sequenced by immunoSEQ multiplex PCR; TCRdb stores in-frame clones only, minus some. The sample yields 260,000 or so clones, roughly 90% seen once. The rearrangement joins TRBV4-1 to TRBJ2-1; 10 bases map to TRBD2. This clonotype was sampled from a woman younger than 30 in good health and CMV-seronegative. What was sequenced was PBMCs. The DNA of the CDR3 is TGCGCCAGCAGCCTCAGACCCGGGACTAGCGACTACAATGAGCAGTTCTTC. Amino acids: CASSLRPGTSDYNEQFF.